Listed here are 21 T cell receptor beta chains from one sample, sequenced in a study of cytomegalovirus exposure and HLA in healthy donors (dated by TCRdb to about 2017). Preparation of the library involved the immunoSEQ multiplex PCR assay. For the multiplex PCR, a mixture combining 60 forward primers for TCR Vbeta segments and 13 reverse primers for TCR Jbeta segments was used. What TCRdb holds here is the immuneACCESS table cut down to in-frame rearrangements. Part of the clones is not present; checked against another copy, under half of the missing clones reflect an unresolved V gene, and the others are unexplained. Across this sample there are 30,000 to 40,000 clones, with approximately 79% seen only once. The ten largest make up under 12% of the sample. The source material was PBMCs. The receptors were sampled from a woman aged 18 to 35 in good health and CMV-seropositive.

The chain couples TRBV27 to TRBJ1-1; 9 positions agree with TRBD1. This CDR3 comprises 14 residues. The V segment lost 5 bases and the J segment 7 bases; nucleotides outside the gene matches: 8. The germline gives CDR1 MNHEY, CDR2 SMNVEV (reference sequence). The CDR3 DNA follows: TGTGCCAGCAGTCCCCAACAGGGGGCGAGTGAAGCTTTCTTT. Translating it yields CASSPQQGASEAFF.

This sequence joins TRBV7-3 and TRBJ2-3; D possibly corresponds to TRBD2 (6 bases). The germline V and J ends were trimmed by 3 bases and 8 bases, with 21 bases remaining between them. The CDR3 is made up of 16 amino acids. Germline V lookup: CDR1 SGHTA, CDR2 FQGTGA. CDR3 in DNA: TGTGCCAGCAGCTTGACCGTGCCGGGACCCGGGGGTACGCAGTATTTT. Encoded protein: CASSLTVPGPGGTQYF.

The V call is TRBV27, the J call TRBJ1-4; D is possibly TRBD1 (5 bases). This CDR3 region has 11 residues. With 8 bases removed from V and 13 bases from J, the gap between germline ends came to 14 bases. CDR1 MNHEY and CDR2 SMNVEV come from the germline V gene (reference sequence). This CDR3 is CASGRRGTLFF. Written as DNA, the CDR3 is TGTGCCAGCGGCCGAAGGGGTACACTGTTTTTT.

This chain joins TRBV29-1 and TRBJ1-2, with TRBD1 matching over 7 bases. The germline CDR1 and CDR2 sequences are SQVTM and ANQGSEA. CDR3 length equals 13 residues. Germline trimming cut 2 bases from V and 2 bases from J; bases unmatched to any gene: 2. The CDR3 DNA sequence: TGCAGCGTTGAAAGGGGACAGAACTATGGCTACACCTTC. Protein product: CSVERGQNYGYTF.

This chain joins TRBV9 and TRBJ1-4; TRBD1 aligns across 11 bases. Unmatched junction bases numbered 3, after V lost 4 bases and J lost 7 bases. The CDR3 covers 14 residues. Germline V gene data show CDR1 as SGDLS and CDR2 as YYNGEE. In DNA form, the CDR3 reads TGTGCCAGCAGCCGGACAGGGGGCGGTGAAAAACTGTTTTTT. Amino acids: CASSRTGGGEKLFF.

The J gene is TRBJ2-1, the V gene TRBV5-1, with a weak D call TRBD2 (5 bases). The CDR3 is 13 amino acids. Germline lookup yields CDR1 SGHRS and CDR2 YFSETQ. The V and J ends lost 4 bases and 6 bases respectively, with 11 bases between them. CDR3 DNA sequence: TGCGCCAGCAGCCTAGCTATATCCAATGAGCAGTTCTTC. This gives the protein CASSLAISNEQFF.

The chain links TRBV7-9 to TRBJ1-5; D is perhaps TRBD1 (5 bases). V lost 1 base, J lost 6 bases, and 10 bases lay in between. Germline-derived CDR1 and CDR2 are SEHNR and FQNEAQ (reference sequence). The CDR3 length is 14 residues. The CDR3 protein is CASSLGSGFQPQHF. CDR3 coding DNA: TGTGCCAGCAGCTTAGGGTCAGGGTTTCAGCCCCAGCATTTT.

V usage is TRBV7-9 and J usage is TRBJ1-1; 9 nucleotides match TRBD1. The CDR3 is made up of 16 amino acids. After removal of 3 bases from V and 4 bases from J, the junction contained 9 bases not matched to a gene. Germline V gives CDR1 SEHNR, CDR2 FQNEAQ (reference sequence). The CDR3, as DNA: TGTGCCAGCAGCTTTCCGGGACAGGGAGTCTCCACTGAAGCTTTCTTT. Residues: CASSFPGQGVSTEAFF. Together with reference TRBV7-9 and TRBJ1-1, the CDR3 gives the full variable domain: DTGVSQNPRHKITKRGQNVTFRCDPISEHNRLYWYRQTLGQGPEFLTYFQNEAQLEKSRLLSDRFSAERPKGSFSTLEIQRTEQGDSAMYLCASSFPGQGVSTEAFFGQGTRLTVV.

V gene TRBV19 combines with J gene TRBJ2-1, with TRBD2 matching over 8 bases. V was pared by 0 bases and J by 3 bases, with 10 bases of the junction left unmatched. The CDR3 contains 18 residues. In germline, CDR1 is LNHDA, CDR2 SQIVND (reference sequence). The chain's CDR3 is CASSIDRGAGAHYNEQFF. The CDR3 nucleotides read TGTGCCAGTAGTATAGACAGGGGAGCGGGGGCGCACTACAATGAGCAGTTCTTC. Looking up the rest from reference TRBV19 and TRBJ2-1 gives the full variable domain: DGGITQSPKYLFRKEGQNVTLSCEQNLNHDAMYWYRQDPGQGLRLIYYSQIVNDFQKGDIAEGYSVSREKKESFPLTVTSAQKNPTAFYLCASSIDRGAGAHYNEQFFGPGTRLTVL.

CDR3 sequence (DNA): TGCGCCAGCAGCTTGTGGGGGGGGGCCGGGGTAGGAGAGCAGTACTTC. Its protein product is CASSLWGGAGVGEQYF. The rearrangement links TRBV5-1 to TRBJ2-7, with a possible D match to TRBD2 (7 bases). The CDR3 is made up of 16 amino acids. V was clipped by 1 base and J by 7 bases, with 21 bases between them. Germline V lookup: CDR1 SGHRS, CDR2 YFSETQ. Together with reference TRBV5-1 and TRBJ2-7, the CDR3 gives the full variable domain: KAGVTQTPRYLIKTRGQQVTLSCSPISGHRSVSWYQQTPGQGLQFLFEYFSETQRNKGNFPGRFSGRQFSNSRSEMNVSTLELGDSALYLCASSLWGGAGVGEQYFGPGTRLTVT.

A note on this clone: An end of the junction differs from the germline gene, which may be a read error. The chain is built from TRBV19 and TRBJ1-5, with 9 nucleotides matching TRBD1. The CDR3 has 14 residues. Germline values: CDR1 LNHDA, CDR2 SQIVND (reference sequence). The CDR3 protein is CASSLGTGRQPRHF. In DNA, the CDR3 is TGTGCCAGTAGCTTAGGGACAGGGCGTCAGCCCCGGCATTTT.

The chain employs TRBV6-1 and TRBJ1-6; a weak D match, TRBD1 (5 bases). The CDR3 runs to 16 residues. V was cut by 1 base and J by 0 bases, with 7 bases left in between. CDR1 is MNHNS, CDR2 SASEGT, per germline. The CDR3 region has the DNA TGTGCCAGCAGTGAAGGGGGCAGCTCCTATAATTCACCCCTCCACTTT. Protein: CASSEGGSSYNSPLHF.

The chain couples TRBV9 to TRBJ2-7; perhaps TRBD1 as D (6 bases). Germline-derived CDR1 and CDR2 are SGDLS and YYNGEE. This CDR3 has 14 amino acids. The V and J ends lost 3 bases and 5 bases respectively, with 15 bases between them. In DNA, the CDR3 is TGTGCCAGCAGCGACCCCACCGGGACAAACGAGCAGTACTTC. It specifies CASSDPTGTNEQYF.

CDR3 nucleotide sequence: TGTGCCAGCAGCCAAGGGAACCGGGACAGAAATACCTACGAGCAGTACTTC. This encodes CASSQGNRDRNTYEQYF. The V call is TRBV14, the J call TRBJ2-7; 7 bases match TRBD1. CDR3 length equals 17 residues. V was clipped by 1 base and J by 2 bases; unmatched bases: 11. CDR1 and CDR2 (germline): SGHDN, FVKESK.

This clone was recorded once. V is TRBV15 and J is TRBJ1-5; TRBD1 is a possible D gene (5 bases). CDR3 length: 15 residues. Germline CDR1 reads LNHNV; CDR2 reads YYDKDF (reference sequence). V gave up 0 bases and J gave up 2 bases, with 8 bases separating them. For the CDR3, the DNA is TGTGCCACCAGCAGAGAATGGGGCCGCAATCAGCCCCAGCATTTT. Translated: CATSREWGRNQPQHF.

The gene calls are TRBV7-9 and TRBJ1-1; D gene ambiguous. The germline CDR1 and CDR2 sequences are SEHNR and FQNEAQ (reference sequence). Trimming stripped 2 bases from V and 5 bases from J, with 6 bases between. The CDR3 runs to 12 residues. Here the CDR3 DNA reads TGTGCCAGCAGCTTACTCGAGACTGAAGCTTTCTTT. It encodes CASSLLETEAFF.

The chain links TRBV2 to TRBJ2-5; TRBD2 aligns across 8 bases. V was pared by 4 bases and J by 2 bases, with 6 bases of the junction left unmatched. Germline values: CDR1 SNHLY, CDR2 FYNNEI. The CDR3 is made up of 15 amino acids. CDR3 protein: CASSVGSGAQETQYF. The CDR3 DNA sequence: TGTGCCAGCAGTGTAGGTAGCGGGGCGCAAGAGACCCAGTACTTC.

The chain uses TRBV5-1 and TRBJ1-3, with D perhaps matching TRBD1 (6 bases). This CDR3 has 17 residues. Between the trimmed V and J ends, which lost 0 bases and 2 bases, there was a span of 15 bases. Germline loops: CDR1 SGHRS, CDR2 YFSETQ. The CDR3 protein is CASSLAGRGFPGNTIYF. In nucleotides, the CDR3 is TGCGCCAGCAGCTTGGCCGGGAGGGGGTTTCCTGGAAACACCATATATTTT.

The chain couples TRBV6-6 to TRBJ2-3; perhaps TRBD1 as D (5 bases). Deletions cut 3 bases from V and 4 bases from J, with 14 bases between. This CDR3 has 15 residues. Germline loops: CDR1 MNHNY, CDR2 SVGAGI (reference sequence). CDR3 in amino acids: CASSYGPDRADTQYF. CDR3 bases: TGTGCCAGCAGTTATGGCCCCGACAGAGCAGATACGCAGTATTTT.

The chain is built from TRBV6-6 and TRBJ2-3; D ambiguous. The CDR3 is 13 residues long. Germline CDR1 MNHNY, CDR2 SVGAGI (reference sequence). The V end was cut by 8 bases, the J end by 2 bases, with 11 bases between. For the CDR3, the DNA is TGTGCCAGCGCCATTGGCTCCACAGATACGCAGTATTTT. Protein: CASAIGSTDTQYF.

The V gene is TRBV2, the J gene TRBJ2-5; TRBD1 aligns across 12 bases. The J call is uncertain, as TRBJ2-7 better fits the DNA end. Germline V gene lookup returns CDR1 SNHLY and CDR2 FYNNEI. The length of the CDR3 is 16 residues. The DNA of the CDR3 is TGTGCCAGCAGTGGGGACAGGGGGCTGTCAAGGTACGAGCAGTACTTC. Its translation: CASSGDRGLSRYEQYF.